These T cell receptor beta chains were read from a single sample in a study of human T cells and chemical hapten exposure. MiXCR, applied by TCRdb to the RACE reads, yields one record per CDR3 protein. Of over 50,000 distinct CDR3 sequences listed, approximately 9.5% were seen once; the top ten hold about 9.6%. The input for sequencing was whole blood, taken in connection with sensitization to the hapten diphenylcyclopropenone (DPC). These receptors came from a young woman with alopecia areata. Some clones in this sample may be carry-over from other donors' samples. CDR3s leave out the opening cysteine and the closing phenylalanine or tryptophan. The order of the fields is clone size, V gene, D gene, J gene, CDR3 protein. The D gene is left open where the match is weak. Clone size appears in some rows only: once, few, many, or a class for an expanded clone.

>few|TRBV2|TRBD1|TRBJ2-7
ASSPGQVISYEQY
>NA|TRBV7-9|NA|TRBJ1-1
ASSVYTEAF
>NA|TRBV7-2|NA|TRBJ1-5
ASSSSSRVNQPQH
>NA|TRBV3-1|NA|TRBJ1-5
ASSQAVATYQPQH
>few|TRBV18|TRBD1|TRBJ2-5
ASSTWTGDRQETQY
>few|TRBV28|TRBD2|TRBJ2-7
ASSLRGGEQY
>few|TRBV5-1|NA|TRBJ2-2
ASSPRSNTGELF
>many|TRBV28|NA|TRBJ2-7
ASSLNRASYEQY
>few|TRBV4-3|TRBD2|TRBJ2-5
ASSQATSPQETQY
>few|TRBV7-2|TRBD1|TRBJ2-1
ASSLQGTTYNEQF
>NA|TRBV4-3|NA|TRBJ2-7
ASSQTGSSYEQY
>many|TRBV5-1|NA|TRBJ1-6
ASSLEGRDNSPLH
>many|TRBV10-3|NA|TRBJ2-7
AISDHTEVEQY
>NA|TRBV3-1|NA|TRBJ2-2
ASSQVDTGELF
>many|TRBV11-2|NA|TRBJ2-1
ASSLAYKYNEQF
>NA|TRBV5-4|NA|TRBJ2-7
ASSLGPSDYEQY
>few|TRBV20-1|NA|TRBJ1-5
SARPFINQPQH
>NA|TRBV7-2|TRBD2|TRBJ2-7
ASSLSTGGVPYEQY
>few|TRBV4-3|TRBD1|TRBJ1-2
ASSQDWAAGGIGYT
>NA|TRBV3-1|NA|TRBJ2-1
ASSQDLGGGNEQF
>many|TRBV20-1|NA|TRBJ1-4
SFGGEKLF
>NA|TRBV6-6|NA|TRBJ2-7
AARDISYEQY
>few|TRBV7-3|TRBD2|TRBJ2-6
ASSLTTPSGVSSGANVLT
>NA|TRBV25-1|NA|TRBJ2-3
ASSDRDCTDTQY
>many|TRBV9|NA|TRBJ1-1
ASSVRAETMNTEAF
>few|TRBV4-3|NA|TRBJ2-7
ASSGVGGKRYEQY
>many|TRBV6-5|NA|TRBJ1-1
ASSYDGRSNTEAF